This T cell receptor beta chain comes out of a study of shared clonotypes between healthy human individuals. V trimming: 1 base; J trimming: 0 bases; junction bases outside the gene matches: 1. From germline, CDR1 is SGHAT and CDR2 FQNNGV. The CDR3 totals 15 residues. Measured with immunoSEQ multiplex PCR; TCRdb has only the in-frame clones, and not every one. The sample carries millions of clones, around 95% recorded once. Concerning this clone itself: Its antigen is not known.

Study-wide findings and caveats: When compared with the clonotypes that were shared by all four sorted-subset donors, the non-shared clonotypes turned out to have lower generation probabilities.

The sequence was collected from a man aged 18 to 29 in good health. The chain links TRBV11-2 to TRBJ1-1, with 8 bases aligning to TRBD1. The sample was naive CD4+ T cells sorted from blood. Subset: CD45RA+ positively selected. CDR3 residues: CASSLVGQVNTEAFF. Here the CDR3 DNA reads TGTGCCAGCAGCTTAGTGGGACAGGTGAACACTGAAGCTTTCTTT.